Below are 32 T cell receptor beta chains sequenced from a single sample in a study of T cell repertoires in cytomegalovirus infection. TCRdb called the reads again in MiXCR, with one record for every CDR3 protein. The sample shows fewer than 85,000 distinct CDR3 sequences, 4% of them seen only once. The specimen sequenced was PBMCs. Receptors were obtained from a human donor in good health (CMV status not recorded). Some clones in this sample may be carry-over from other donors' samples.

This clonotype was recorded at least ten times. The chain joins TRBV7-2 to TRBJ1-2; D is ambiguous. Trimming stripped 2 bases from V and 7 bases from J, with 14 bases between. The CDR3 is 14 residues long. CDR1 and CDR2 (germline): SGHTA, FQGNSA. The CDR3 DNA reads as TGTGCCAGCAGCTTATCGTGGGGAGGCCTTGGCTACACCTTC. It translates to CASSLSWGGLGYTF.

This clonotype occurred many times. Written as DNA, the CDR3 is TGCGCCAGCAGCCCTTTGGTAGGGACAGGGGGTGAAAAACTGTTTTTT. It specifies CASSPLVGTGGEKLFF. The chain uses TRBV4-1 and TRBJ1-4; TRBD1 agrees at 11 bases. The CDR3 covers 16 residues. V was pared by 4 bases and J by 7 bases, with 8 bases of the junction left unmatched. CDR1 and CDR2 from the germline V gene are MGHRA and YSYEKL.

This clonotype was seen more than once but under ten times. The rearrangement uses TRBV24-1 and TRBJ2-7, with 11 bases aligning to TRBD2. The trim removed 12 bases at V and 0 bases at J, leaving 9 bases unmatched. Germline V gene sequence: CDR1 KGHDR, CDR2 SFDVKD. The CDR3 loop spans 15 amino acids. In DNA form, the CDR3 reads TGTGCCTCCCCTACTCTAGCGGGAGGCTCCTACGAGCAGTACTTC. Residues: CASPTLAGGSYEQYF.

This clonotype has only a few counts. The CDR3 nucleotides are TGTGCCAGCAAAACAGGGGGGAAAGGAGAAACTGAAGCTTTCTTT. It yields the protein CASKTGGKGETEAFF. The J gene is TRBJ1-1, the V gene TRBV6-2 or TRBV6-3, with 8 nucleotides matching TRBD1. V shed 7 bases, J shed 5 bases, and the junction held 12 bases outside the gene matches. Germline V CDR1 and CDR2: MNHEY, SVGEGT. This CDR3 has 15 residues.

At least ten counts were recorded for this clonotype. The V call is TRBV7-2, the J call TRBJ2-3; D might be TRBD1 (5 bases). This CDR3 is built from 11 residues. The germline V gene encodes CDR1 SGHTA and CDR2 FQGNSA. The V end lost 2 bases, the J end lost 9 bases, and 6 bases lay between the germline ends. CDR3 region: CASSLQGTQYF. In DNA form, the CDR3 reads TGTGCCAGCAGCTTACAGGGCACGCAGTATTTT.

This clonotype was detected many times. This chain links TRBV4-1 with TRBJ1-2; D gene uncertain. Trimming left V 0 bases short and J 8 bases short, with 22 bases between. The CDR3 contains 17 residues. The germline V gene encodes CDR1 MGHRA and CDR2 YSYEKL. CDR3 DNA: TGCGCCAGCAGCCAAGATCAGAATAGGGCAGACCTCCGCGGCTACACCTTC. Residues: CASSQDQNRADLRGYTF.

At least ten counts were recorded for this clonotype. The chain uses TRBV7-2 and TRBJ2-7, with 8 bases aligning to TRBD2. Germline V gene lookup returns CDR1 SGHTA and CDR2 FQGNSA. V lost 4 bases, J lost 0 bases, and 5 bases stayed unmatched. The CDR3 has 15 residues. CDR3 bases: TGTGCCAGCAGCTCCAGAGCGGGGGCCTCCTACGAGCAGTACTTC. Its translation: CASSSRAGASYEQYF.

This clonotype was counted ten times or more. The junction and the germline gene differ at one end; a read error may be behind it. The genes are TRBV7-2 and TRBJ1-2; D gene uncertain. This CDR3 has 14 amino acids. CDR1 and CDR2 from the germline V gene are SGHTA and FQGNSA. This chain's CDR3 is CASSPRAIHYGYTF. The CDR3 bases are TGTGCCAGCAGCCCCCGGGCCATACACTACGGCTACACCTTC.

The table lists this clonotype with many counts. CDR3 sequence: CASSSSGQGLRSGNTIYF. CDR3 bases: TGTGCCAGCAGCTCGAGCGGACAGGGATTGAGATCTGGAAACACCATATATTTT. The chain combines TRBV7-8 with TRBJ1-3, with 8 bases fitting TRBD1. V was clipped by 4 bases and J by 1 base; unmatched bases: 12. The CDR3 is 18 residues long. The germline CDR1 and CDR2 sequences are SGHVS and FQNEAQ.

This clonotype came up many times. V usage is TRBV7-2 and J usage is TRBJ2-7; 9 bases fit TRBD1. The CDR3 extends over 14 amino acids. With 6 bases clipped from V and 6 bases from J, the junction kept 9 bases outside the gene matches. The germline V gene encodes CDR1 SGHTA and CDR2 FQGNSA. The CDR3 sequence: CASSPGQGGSEQYF. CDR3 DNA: TGTGCCAGCAGTCCGGGACAGGGAGGGTCCGAGCAGTACTTC.

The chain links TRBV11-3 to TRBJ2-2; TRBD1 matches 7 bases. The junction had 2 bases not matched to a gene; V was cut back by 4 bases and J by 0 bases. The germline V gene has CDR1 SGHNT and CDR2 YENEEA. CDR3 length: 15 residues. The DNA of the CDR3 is TGTGCCAGCAGCTGGACAGGCACGAACACCGGGGAGCTGTTTTTT. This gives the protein CASSWTGTNTGELFF. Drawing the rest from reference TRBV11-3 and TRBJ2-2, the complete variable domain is EAGVVQSPRYKIIEKKQPVAFWCNPISGHNTLYWYLQNLGQGPELLIRYENEEAVDDSQLPKDRFSAERLKGVDSTLKIQPAELGDSAVYLCASSWTGTNTGELFFGEGSRLTVL.

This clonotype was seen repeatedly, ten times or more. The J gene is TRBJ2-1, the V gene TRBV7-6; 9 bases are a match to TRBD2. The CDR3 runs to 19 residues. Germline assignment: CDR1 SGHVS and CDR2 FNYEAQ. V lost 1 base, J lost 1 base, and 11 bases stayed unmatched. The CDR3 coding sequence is TGTGCCAGCAGCTTAGGACTAGCGGCCCCCGGGGTATCCTACAATGAGCAGTTCTTC. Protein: CASSLGLAAPGVSYNEQFF. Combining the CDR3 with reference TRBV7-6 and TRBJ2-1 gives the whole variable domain GAGVSQSPRYKVTKRGQDVALRCDPISGHVSLYWYRQALGQGPEFLTYFNYEAQQDKSGLPNDRFSAERPEGSISTLTIQRTEQRDSAMYRCASSLGLAAPGVSYNEQFFGPGTRLTVL.

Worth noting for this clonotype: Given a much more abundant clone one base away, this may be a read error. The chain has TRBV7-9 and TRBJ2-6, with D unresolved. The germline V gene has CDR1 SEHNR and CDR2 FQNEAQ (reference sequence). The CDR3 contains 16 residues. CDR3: CASTPPQNSEANVLTF. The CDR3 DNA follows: TGTGCCAGCACCCCCCCTCAAAACTCTGAGGCCAACGTCCTGACTTTC.

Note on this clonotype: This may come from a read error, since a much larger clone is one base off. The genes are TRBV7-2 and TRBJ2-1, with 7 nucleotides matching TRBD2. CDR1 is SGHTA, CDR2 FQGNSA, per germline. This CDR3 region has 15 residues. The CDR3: CASSPAGSSYTEQFF. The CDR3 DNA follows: TGTGCCAGCAGCCCAGCGGGGAGCTCCTACACTGAGCAGTTCTTC.

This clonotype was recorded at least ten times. The CDR3, as DNA: TGTGCCAGCAGTTATAGGGCTAACTATGGCTACACCTTC. Translation: CASSYRANYGYTF. V is TRBV6-5 and J is TRBJ1-2, with D unresolved. This CDR3 region has 13 residues. The germline V and J ends were trimmed by 3 bases and 0 bases, with 5 bases remaining between them. The V gene's germline CDR1 is MNHEY and CDR2 SVGAGI.

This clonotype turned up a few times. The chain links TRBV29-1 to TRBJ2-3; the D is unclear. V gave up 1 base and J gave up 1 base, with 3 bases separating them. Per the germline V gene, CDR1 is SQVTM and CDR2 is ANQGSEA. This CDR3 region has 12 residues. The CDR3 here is CSVEGGTDTQYF. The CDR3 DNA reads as TGCAGCGTTGAAGGCGGCACAGATACGCAGTATTTT.

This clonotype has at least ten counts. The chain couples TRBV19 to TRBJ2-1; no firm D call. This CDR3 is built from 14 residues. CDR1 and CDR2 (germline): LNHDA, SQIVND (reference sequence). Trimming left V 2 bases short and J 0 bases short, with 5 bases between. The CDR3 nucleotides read TGTGCCAGTAGTATAACCAGCTCCTACAATGAGCAGTTCTTC. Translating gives CASSITSSYNEQFF.

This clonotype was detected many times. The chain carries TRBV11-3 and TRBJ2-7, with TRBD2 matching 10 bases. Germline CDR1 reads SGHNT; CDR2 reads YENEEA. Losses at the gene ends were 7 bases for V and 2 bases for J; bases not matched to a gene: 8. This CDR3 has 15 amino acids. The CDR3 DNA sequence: TGTGCCAGCACCCCCGGTAGCGGGAGGCCCTACGAGCAGTACTTC. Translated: CASTPGSGRPYEQYF.

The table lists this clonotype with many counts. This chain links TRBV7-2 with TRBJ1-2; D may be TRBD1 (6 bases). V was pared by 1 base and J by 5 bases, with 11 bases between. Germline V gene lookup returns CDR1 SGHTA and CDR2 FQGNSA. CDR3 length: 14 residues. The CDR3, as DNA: TGTGCCAGCAGCTTAGATGGCAGGGGATATGGCTACACCTTC. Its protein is CASSLDGRGYGYTF.

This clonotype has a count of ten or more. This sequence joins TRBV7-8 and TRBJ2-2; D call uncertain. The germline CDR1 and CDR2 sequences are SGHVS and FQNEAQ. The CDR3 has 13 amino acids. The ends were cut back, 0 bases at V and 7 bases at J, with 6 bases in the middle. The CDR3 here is CASSLALGGELFF. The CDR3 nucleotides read TGTGCCAGCAGCTTAGCCCTAGGCGGGGAGCTGTTTTTT.

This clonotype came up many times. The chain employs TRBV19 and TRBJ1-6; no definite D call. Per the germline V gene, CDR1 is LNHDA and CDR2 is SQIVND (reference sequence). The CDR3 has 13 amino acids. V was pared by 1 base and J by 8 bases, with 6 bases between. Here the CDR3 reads CASSIGMDSPLHF. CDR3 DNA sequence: TGTGCCAGTAGTATAGGGATGGATTCACCCCTCCACTTT.

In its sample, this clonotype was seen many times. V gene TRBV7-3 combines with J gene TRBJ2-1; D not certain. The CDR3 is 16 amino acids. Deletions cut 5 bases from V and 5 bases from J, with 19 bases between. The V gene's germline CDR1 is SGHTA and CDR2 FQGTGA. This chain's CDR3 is CASSPSIAAPNNEQFF. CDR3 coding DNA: TGTGCCAGCAGCCCATCTATCGCAGCGCCTAACAATGAGCAGTTCTTC.

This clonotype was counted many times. CDR3 in amino acids: CASSAGLYSGNTIYF. For the CDR3, the DNA is TGTGCCAGCAGCGCGGGCCTGTACTCTGGAAACACCATATATTTT. The V and J genes are TRBV7-6 and TRBJ1-3; no clear D gene. CDR3 size: 15 residues. Germline V gene data show CDR1 as SGHVS and CDR2 as FNYEAQ. V lost 5 bases, J lost 0 bases, and 11 bases lay in between.

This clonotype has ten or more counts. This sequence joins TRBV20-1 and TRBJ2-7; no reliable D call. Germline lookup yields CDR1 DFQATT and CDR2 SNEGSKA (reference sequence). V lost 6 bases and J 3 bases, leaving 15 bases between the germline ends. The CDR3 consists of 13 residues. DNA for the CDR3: TGCAGTGCAGCTGGAACGACCTTCTACGAGCAGTACTTC. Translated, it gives CSAAGTTFYEQYF.

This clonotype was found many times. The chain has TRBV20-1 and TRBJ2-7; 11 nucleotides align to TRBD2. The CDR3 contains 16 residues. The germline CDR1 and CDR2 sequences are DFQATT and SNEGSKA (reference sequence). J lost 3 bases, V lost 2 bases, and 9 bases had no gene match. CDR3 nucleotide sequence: TGCAGTGCTAGACCTATTACTAGCGGGAGTGTCTACGAGCAGTACTTC. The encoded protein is CSARPITSGSVYEQYF.

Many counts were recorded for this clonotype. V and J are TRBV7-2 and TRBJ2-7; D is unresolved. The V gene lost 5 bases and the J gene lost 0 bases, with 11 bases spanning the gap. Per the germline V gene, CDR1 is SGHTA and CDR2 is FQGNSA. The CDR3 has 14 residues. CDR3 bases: TGTGCCAGCAGCCCCACCGGCGGCTCCTACGAGCAGTACTTC. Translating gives CASSPTGGSYEQYF. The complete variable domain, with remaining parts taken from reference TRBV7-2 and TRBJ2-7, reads GAGVSQSPSNKVTEKGKDVELRCDPISGHTALYWYRQSLGQGLEFLIYFQGNSAPDKSGLPSDRFSAERTGGSVSTLTIQRTQQEDSAVYLCASSPTGGSYEQYFGPGTRLTVT.

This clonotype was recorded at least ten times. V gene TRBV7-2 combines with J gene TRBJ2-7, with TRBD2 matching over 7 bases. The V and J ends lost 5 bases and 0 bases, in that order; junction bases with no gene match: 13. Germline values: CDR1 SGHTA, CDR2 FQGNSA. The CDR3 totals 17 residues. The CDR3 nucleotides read TGTGCCAGCAGCCTATTCCTTACTAGCGACTCCTCCTACGAGCAGTACTTC. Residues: CASSLFLTSDSSYEQYF.

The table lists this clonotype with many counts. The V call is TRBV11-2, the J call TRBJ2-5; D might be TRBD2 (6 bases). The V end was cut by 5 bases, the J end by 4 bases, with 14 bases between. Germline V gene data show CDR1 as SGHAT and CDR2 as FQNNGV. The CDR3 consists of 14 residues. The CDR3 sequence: CASSTIAGPETQYF. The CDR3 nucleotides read TGTGCCAGCAGCACCATCGCGGGGCCAGAGACCCAGTACTTC.

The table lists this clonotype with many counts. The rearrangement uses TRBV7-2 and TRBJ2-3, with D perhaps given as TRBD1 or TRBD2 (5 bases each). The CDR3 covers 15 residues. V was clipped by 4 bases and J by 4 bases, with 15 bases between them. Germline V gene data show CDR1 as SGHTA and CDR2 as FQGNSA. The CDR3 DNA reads TGTGCCAGCAGCTCCAGGAGGACATGGGCAGATACGCAGTATTTT. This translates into CASSSRRTWADTQYF.

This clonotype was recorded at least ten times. CDR3 DNA: TGTGCCAGCAGCTTAGAAGGGGTCTTGGCCGGGGAGCTGTTTTTT. Encoded protein: CASSLEGVLAGELFF. The chain has TRBV7-8 and TRBJ2-2; the D gene is possibly TRBD1 (5 bases). Germline CDR1 SGHVS, CDR2 FQNEAQ. Trimming pared 1 base from V and 6 bases from J, leaving 12 bases between. The CDR3 spans 15 residues.

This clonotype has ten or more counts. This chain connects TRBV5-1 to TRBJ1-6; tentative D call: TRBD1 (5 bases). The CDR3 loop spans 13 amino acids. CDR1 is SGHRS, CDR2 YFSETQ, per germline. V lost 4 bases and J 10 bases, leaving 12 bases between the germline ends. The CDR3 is CASSPGPASPLHF. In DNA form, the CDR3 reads TGCGCCAGCAGCCCGGGACCGGCCTCACCCCTCCACTTT.

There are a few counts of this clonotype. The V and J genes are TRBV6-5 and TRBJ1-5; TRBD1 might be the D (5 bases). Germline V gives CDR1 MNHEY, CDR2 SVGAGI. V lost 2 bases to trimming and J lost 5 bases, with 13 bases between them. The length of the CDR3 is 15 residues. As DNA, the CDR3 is TGTGCCAGCAGTTACGATTTCAGGGCAGATCAGCCCCAGCATTTT. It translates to CASSYDFRADQPQHF.